The clone carrying this T cell receptor beta chain has a single count. Measured with immunoSEQ multiplex PCR; TCRdb has only the in-frame clones, and not every one. The table includes approximately 300,000 clones, under 95% detected once. This entry comes from a study of blood T cell repertoires in COVID-19. CDR1 is GTSNPN, CDR2 SVGIG, per germline (reference sequence). The CDR3 extends over 14 amino acids. Trimming cost V 0 bases and J 2 bases; bases outside gene matches: 2. Recovery meant two consecutive negative NP/OP PCR tests, professional clearance, or resolved symptoms. This TCR derives from a woman between 25 and 40 years old who had recovered from COVID-19. The V gene is TRBV30, the J gene TRBJ2-7, with TRBD1 matching 9 bases. Sequencing was performed on PBMCs or T cells enriched from blood (not recorded which). CDR3: CAWSVGTGTYEQYF. The CDR3 coding sequence is TGTGCCTGGAGTGTAGGGACAGGGACCTACGAGCAGTACTTC.